This TCR beta chain was sequenced during a study of shared clonotypes between healthy human individuals. A note on this clone: Its specificity is unknown.

Whole-study findings and limits: Sharing of clonotypes among donors was expected to vary with sequencing depth. The small donor group covered limited genetic and exposure diversity.

Here immunoSEQ multiplex PCR was the method, and the copy in TCRdb shows in-frame clones only, minus some. The sample holds 450,000 to 500,000 clones, 81% seen once. This receptor was taken from a woman aged 35 to 49 in good health. Some clones in this sample may be carry-over from other donors' samples. Sequencing was done on a sample of PBMCs.

CDR3 coding DNA: TGTGCCAGCAGTTACCCCTCCGCAGGGGGCGGCTACGAGCAGTACTTC. Its translation: CASSYPSAGGGYEQYF. This chain connects TRBV6-5 to TRBJ2-7; 8 bases are shared with TRBD1. This CDR3 comprises 16 residues. Germline V gene sequence: CDR1 MNHEY, CDR2 SVGAGI. J gave up 3 bases and V 2 bases, and 9 bases lay outside the gene matches.